This is a list of T cell receptor beta chains from one sample in a study of T-cell memory formation after mild COVID-19. MiXCR, applied by TCRdb to the 5' RACE reads, yields one record per CDR3 protein. The sample yields about 140,000 distinct CDR3 sequences, 11% to 15% seen once. The source material was PBMCs or a T cell subset sorted from them (not recorded which). The receptors were gathered from an adult woman who had mild COVID-19 (a few samples of this study predate the infection). Cell type and time point are not known. The CDR3 runs from the conserved cysteine through the conserved F or W. The D gene is left open where the match is weak. The size field is filled for only some rows; it gives once, few, many or a size class.

clone size	D gene	CDR3 length	V gene	J gene	CDR3 DNA	CDR3 protein
few	NA	17	TRBV3-1	TRBJ1-5	TGTGCCAGCAGCCAAGACGGTGGAGGGGAAGGCAATCAGCCCCAGCATTTT	CASSQDGGGEGNQPQHF
few	TRBD1	16	TRBV7-9	TRBJ2-7	TGTGCCAGCAGCTTCCAGGTAGGGGGCAATCTCAACGAGCAGTACTTC	CASSFQVGGNLNEQYF
NA	TRBD2	13	TRBV29-1	TRBJ2-7	TGCAGCGTTTCAGCGGGAGGAGTGTACGAGCAGTACTTC	CSVSAGGVYEQYF
many	NA	16	TRBV4-1	TRBJ2-5	TGCGCCAGCAGCCAAGAACCGGGGGGCTGGGGGGAGACCCAGTACTTC	CASSQEPGGWGETQYF
NA	NA	15	TRBV6-5	TRBJ2-5	TGTGCCAGCAGTTACTCGCAGGGCCTGGGGGAGACCCAGTACTTC	CASSYSQGLGETQYF
few	NA	13	TRBV2	TRBJ2-7	TGTGCCAGCATTCAGGACAGTACCTACGAGCAGTACTTC	CASIQDSTYEQYF
many	NA	14	TRBV5-1	TRBJ2-2	TGCGCCAGCAGCTTGGCCCAGACCACCGGGGAGCTGTTTTTT	CASSLAQTTGELFF
few	TRBD1	17	TRBV24-1	TRBJ2-7	TGTGCCACCAGTTTGAGCCCGGGACAGGGATACTCCTACGAGCAGTACTTC	CATSLSPGQGYSYEQYF
few	NA	13	TRBV9	TRBJ1-1	TGTGCCAGCAGCCCCCAGGGAGCGCCTGAAGCTTTCTTT	CASSPQGAPEAFF
few	NA	15	TRBV7-2	TRBJ1-4	TGTGCCAGCAGGGAGTGGGGGGGCCCTAATGAAAAACTGTTTTTT	CASREWGGPNEKLFF
few	TRBD2	15	TRBV12-3/TRBV12-4	TRBJ2-3	TGTGCCAGCAGTTTTCTAGCGGGGGGCACAGATACGCAGTATTTT	CASSFLAGGTDTQYF
few	NA	16	TRBV12-3/TRBV12-4	TRBJ2-3	TGTGCCAGCAGCAGGACAGCCTCCTCTAGCACAGATACGCAGTATTTT	CASSRTASSSTDTQYF
few	NA	15	TRBV4-3	TRBJ2-5	TGCGCCAGCAGCCAAGGGGGAACAGGTCAAGAGACCCAGTACTTC	CASSQGGTGQETQYF
few	TRBD1	17	TRBV5-5	TRBJ2-3	TGTGCCAGCAGCTTGGCCGGGGGGACAGGGCCCACAGATACGCAGTATTTT	CASSLAGGTGPTDTQYF
few	NA	22	TRBV5-6	TRBJ1-1	TGTGCCAGCAGCTCCTTAGACTTTTTGTCCCCGCCGGGGATGGCGGAGAACACTGAAGCTTTCTTT	CASSSLDFLSPPGMAENTEAFF
few	NA	13	TRBV29-1	TRBJ2-7	TGCAGCGTTGACGGACAGCGTCCCTACGAGCAGTACTTC	CSVDGQRPYEQYF
few	NA	14	TRBV7-9	TRBJ1-4	TGTGCCAGCAGCGCGACCGGGAATAATGAAAAACTGTTTTTT	CASSATGNNEKLFF
NA	TRBD1	15	TRBV4-3	TRBJ2-1	TGCGCCAGCAGCCAAGCCGGGACAGGCTACAATGAGCAGTTCTTC	CASSQAGTGYNEQFF
NA	TRBD2	14	TRBV9	TRBJ2-5	TGTGCCAGCAGCACACGAGCGGGAGGAGAGACCCAGTACTTC	CASSTRAGGETQYF
NA	NA	17	TRBV7-3	TRBJ2-1	TGTGCCAGCAGCTTGGGGTTACGTGGTACGACGCTCAATGAGCAGTTCTTC	CASSLGLRGTTLNEQFF
few	NA	14	TRBV27	TRBJ2-5	TGTGCCAGCAGTCCGGGGGACCGCCTAGAGACCCAGTACTTC	CASSPGDRLETQYF
NA	TRBD1	14	TRBV30	TRBJ1-2	TGTGCCTGGAGCGATGGGACAGGGGGGTATGTCTACACCTTC	CAWSDGTGGYVYTF
many	NA	12	TRBV20-1	TRBJ2-1	TGCAGTGCTAGAGACCTAGACCAGGAGCAGTTCTTC	CSARDLDQEQFF
few	NA	13	TRBV7-3	TRBJ1-6	TGTGCCAGCAGCTCCTCCCAGGGGATGGCCCTCCACTTT	CASSSSQGMALHF
NA	TRBD2	15	TRBV20-1	TRBJ2-7	TGCAGTGCTAGAGATTGGGCGGGGGGACGCTACGAGCAGTACTTC	CSARDWAGGRYEQYF
NA	NA	14	TRBV2	TRBJ1-2	TGTGCCAGCAGTGAGACAGGCCCCCCTCTCGTCGGCTACTTC	CASSETGPPLVGYF
NA	NA	12	TRBV21-1	TRBJ1-1	TGTGCCAGCAGCAGGCAGGACGTTGAAGCTTTCTTT	CASSRQDVEAFF
few	NA	12	TRBV6-6	TRBJ1-4	TGTGCCAGCAGTTACTCGGTTGAAAAACTGTTTTTT	CASSYSVEKLFF
NA	TRBD1	14	TRBV4-1	TRBJ2-7	TGCGCCAGCAGCCAAGCCACAGGGGGATACGAGCAGTACTTC	CASSQATGGYEQYF
many	NA	12	TRBV29-1	TRBJ2-5	TGCAGCGTTGAGGGGAATCAAGAGACCCAGTACTTC	CSVEGNQETQYF
many	NA	13	TRBV29-1	TRBJ2-7	TGCAGCGTTGAAATCCGAGGGTTCTACGAGCAGTACTTC	CSVEIRGFYEQYF
few	TRBD1	15	TRBV4-1	TRBJ1-1	TGCGCCAGCAGCCAAGATAAGGAGGGACAGGTAAAAGCTTTCTTT	CASSQDKEGQVKAFF
few	NA	14	TRBV10-3	TRBJ2-7	TGTGCCATCCGTGGGGGTGATCGCTCCTACGAGCAGTACTTC	CAIRGGDRSYEQYF
NA	NA	12	TRBV7-9	TRBJ2-7	TGTGCCAGCAGCTTAGATTGGTACGAGCAGTACTTC	CASSLDWYEQYF
NA	TRBD2	16	TRBV20-1	TRBJ2-3	TGCAGTGCTAAGGAAACGATAGCGGGGAGCACAGATACGCAGTATTTT	CSAKETIAGSTDTQYF
NA	NA	14	TRBV11-2	TRBJ2-7	TGTGCCAGCAGCCACTCCGACACTTTCTACGAGCAGTACTTC	CASSHSDTFYEQYF
NA	NA	15	TRBV7-2	TRBJ2-3	TGTGCCAGCAGCTCTTCGGGCCCAACCACAGATACGCAGTATTTT	CASSSSGPTTDTQYF
NA	NA	19	TRBV4-3	TRBJ2-1	TGCGCCAGCAGCCAAGATCTTTCGCAGCGAGGGGTATGGATGGATGAGCAGTTCTTC	CASSQDLSQRGVWMDEQFF
NA	NA	12	TRBV5-6	TRBJ1-2	TGTGCCAGCAGCTTCGGGGACGATGGCTACACCTTC	CASSFGDDGYTF
NA	TRBD1	15	TRBV15	TRBJ1-6	TGTGCCACCAGCAGCCACAGGGGGTACGACTCACCCCTCCACTTT	CATSSHRGYDSPLHF
few	TRBD1	13	TRBV20-1	TRBJ1-1	TGCAGTGCTATTATCACAGGGGGCACTGAAGCTTTCTTT	CSAIITGGTEAFF
NA	NA	14	TRBV7-6	TRBJ2-7	TGTGCCAGCAGCTTAAGCTTTTCCTGGGACGAGCAGTACTTC	CASSLSFSWDEQYF
NA	NA	14	TRBV12-3/TRBV12-4	TRBJ2-7	TGTGCCAGCAGTTCGGATTCAGCCTCCTACGAGCAGTACTTC	CASSSDSASYEQYF
many	NA	14	TRBV4-1	TRBJ1-5	TGCGCCAGCAGCCAAAAGGGTGCCAGTCAGCCCCAGCATTTT	CASSQKGASQPQHF
many	NA	13	TRBV19	TRBJ2-3	TGTGCCAGTACCCCAACAGGGACAGATACGCAGTATTTT	CASTPTGTDTQYF
NA	NA	11	TRBV19	TRBJ2-2	TGTGCCGGGCGGGGTACAGGGGAGCTGTTTTTT	CAGRGTGELFF
few	TRBD1	14	TRBV6-6	TRBJ1-2	TGTGCCAGCAGTTCGACAGGGGAAAGAAATGGCTACACCTTC	CASSSTGERNGYTF
NA	NA	15	TRBV4-2	TRBJ2-1	TGTGCCAGCAGCCAAGAGGCGGACCTCTACAATGAGCAGTTCTTC	CASSQEADLYNEQFF
few	TRBD1	13	TRBV7-8	TRBJ1-1	TGTGCCAGCAGCCAAGGGACAGACATGAAAGCTTTCTTT	CASSQGTDMKAFF
NA	TRBD1	15	TRBV24-1	TRBJ2-1	TGTGCCACCAGTGATACTGGGACAGGGTACAATGAGCAGTTCTTC	CATSDTGTGYNEQFF
NA	NA	15	TRBV11-2	TRBJ1-1	TGTGCCAGCAGCCTACGCGGTTTCCAGAACACTGAAGCTTTCTTT	CASSLRGFQNTEAFF
many	NA	17	TRBV4-3	TRBJ2-1	TGCGCCAGCAGCCAAGAAGGTGTCTTCAGCTCCTACAATGAGCAGTTCTTC	CASSQEGVFSSYNEQFF
few	TRBD2	15	TRBV20-1	TRBJ2-3	TGCAGTGCTAGAGATCCTAGCGGGAGCACAGATACGCAGTATTTT	CSARDPSGSTDTQYF
few	NA	14	TRBV4-1	TRBJ2-7	TGCGCCAGCAGCCAAGTTCCAGAGAATTACGAGCAGTACTTC	CASSQVPENYEQYF
many	NA	15	TRBV2	TRBJ2-7	TGTGCCAGCAGTGAAAGCCCCGGGAGCTCCTACGAGCAGTACTTC	CASSESPGSSYEQYF